The sequence of this T cell receptor beta chain was determined in a study of vaccination effects on CD4 cells after COVID-19. The overall study: Sampling of two convalescent patients took place 16 days and one week prior to vaccination. Points from the study as a whole: Spike-reactive clones found after vaccination in convalescents were mainly new vaccine-induced clones.

As concerns this clone: Its antigen is currently unknown.

V lost 7 bases and J lost 4, with 10 bases in between. The CDR3 has 12 residues. CDR1 is SQVTM, CDR2 ANQGSEA, per germline. Pools of viral peptides were used by the ViraFEST assay to expand antigen-specific CD4+ T cells ahead of sequencing. The culture ran for roughly ten days before CD4+ T cells were isolated. A positive SARS-CoV-2 PCR test fell between March and December 2020. Each culture had half its medium swapped for IL-2 medium on days 3 and 7. Clones were read by immunoSEQ multiplex PCR, and TCRdb kept only the in-frame ones, dropping some. Here the sample spans fewer than 30,000 clones, more than 75% being singletons.

The chain joins TRBV29-1 to TRBJ1-4, with D perhaps matching TRBD1 (5 bases). This clonotype was obtained from a human donor who had a prior SARS-CoV-2 infection. The starting material was CD4+ T cells from PBMCs cultured with HCoV-NL63 spike peptides, obtained before COVID-19 vaccination. CDR3 DNA sequence: TGCAGCGGCCGGGGGGATAATGAAAAACTGTTTTTT. This codes for CSGRGDNEKLFF.